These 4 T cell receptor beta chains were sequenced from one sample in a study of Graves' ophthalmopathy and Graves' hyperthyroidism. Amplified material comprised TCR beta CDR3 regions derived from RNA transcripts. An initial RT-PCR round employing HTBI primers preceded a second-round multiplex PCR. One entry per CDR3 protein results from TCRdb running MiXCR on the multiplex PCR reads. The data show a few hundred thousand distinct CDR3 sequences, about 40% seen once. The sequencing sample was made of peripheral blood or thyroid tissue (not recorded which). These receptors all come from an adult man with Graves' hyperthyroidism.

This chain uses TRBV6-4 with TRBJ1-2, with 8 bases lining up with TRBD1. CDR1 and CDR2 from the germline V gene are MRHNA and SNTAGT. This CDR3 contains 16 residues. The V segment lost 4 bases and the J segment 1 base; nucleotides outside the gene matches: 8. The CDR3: CASSVLPDRDNYGYTF. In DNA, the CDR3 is TGTGCCAGCAGTGTCCTACCGGACAGGGATAACTATGGCTACACCTTC.

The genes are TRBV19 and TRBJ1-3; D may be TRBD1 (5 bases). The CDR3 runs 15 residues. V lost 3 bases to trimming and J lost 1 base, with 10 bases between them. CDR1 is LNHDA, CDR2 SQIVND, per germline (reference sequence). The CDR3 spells CASSIQGDSGNTIYF. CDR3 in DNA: TGTGCCAGTAGTATCCAGGGTGATTCTGGAAACACCATATATTTT.

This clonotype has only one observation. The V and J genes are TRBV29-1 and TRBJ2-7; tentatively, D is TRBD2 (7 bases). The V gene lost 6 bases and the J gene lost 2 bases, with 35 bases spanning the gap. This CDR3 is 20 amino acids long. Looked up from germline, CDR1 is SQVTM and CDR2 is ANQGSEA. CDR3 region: CSVRGGPGLPSPGGPYEQYF. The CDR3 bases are TGCAGCGTCAGAGGGGGACCGGGACTACCCTCACCCGGAGGGCCCTACGAGCAGTACTTC.

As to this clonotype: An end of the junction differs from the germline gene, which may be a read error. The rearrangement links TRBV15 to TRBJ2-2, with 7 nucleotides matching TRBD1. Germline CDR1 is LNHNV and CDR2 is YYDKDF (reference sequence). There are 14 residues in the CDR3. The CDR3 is CATEEQGFTGELFF. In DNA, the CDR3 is TGTGCCACCGAGGAACAGGGGTTCACCGGAGAGCTGTTTTTT.